One sample yielded the 12 T cell receptor beta chains listed below, sequenced in a study of shared clonotypes between healthy human individuals. Profiled with immunoSEQ multiplex PCR; TCRdb holds only in-frame clones, not every one. The profile covers about 2.3 million clones, with roughly 92% appearing a single time and 0.3% to 0.4% taken by the ten largest. Sequenced sample: naive CD4+ T cells from PBMCs. Subset of the sample: CD45RA+ positively selected. Receptors were obtained from a man aged 18 to 29 in good health. Some clones in this sample may be carry-over from other donors' samples.

V and J are TRBV5-1 and TRBJ1-4; D is undetermined. This CDR3 has 16 residues. V gave up 0 bases and J gave up 0 bases, with 9 bases separating them. Looked up from germline, CDR1 is SGHRS and CDR2 is YFSETQ. CDR3: CASSLERVATNEKLFF. The CDR3 DNA reads as TGCGCCAGCAGCTTGGAAAGGGTGGCAACTAATGAAAAACTGTTTTTT.

This rearrangement joins TRBV5-1 to TRBJ2-2; no definite D call. V shed 0 bases and J shed 1 base, with 7 bases lying between them. The length of the CDR3 is 15 residues. Germline loops: CDR1 SGHRS, CDR2 YFSETQ. The CDR3 DNA reads TGCGCCAGCAGCTTGGTGGCGAAGAACACCGGGGAGCTGTTTTTT. Protein sequence: CASSLVAKNTGELFF.

This chain joins TRBV5-1 and TRBJ2-2, with 8 bases fitting TRBD1. The junction had 6 bases not matched to a gene; V was cut back by 0 bases and J by 5 bases. Per germline, CDR1 SGHRS and CDR2 YFSETQ. This CDR3 comprises 16 residues. Here the CDR3 reads CASSLAGGGQTGELFF. The DNA of the CDR3 is TGCGCCAGCAGCTTGGCAGGGGGCGGGCAGACCGGGGAGCTGTTTTTT.

The gene calls are TRBV27 and TRBJ2-5; 8 bases are shared with TRBD2. Per germline, CDR1 MNHEY and CDR2 SMNVEV (reference sequence). V lost 6 bases, J lost 5 bases, and 5 bases stayed unmatched. The CDR3 runs 13 residues. The CDR3 DNA is TGTGCCAGCAGCCCGACTAGCGTGGAGACCCAGTACTTC. As protein: CASSPTSVETQYF.

V and J are TRBV9 and TRBJ2-3; D not certain. The CDR3 sequence is 15 residues long. Germline values: CDR1 SGDLS, CDR2 YYNGEE. V dropped 0 bases and J dropped 2 bases, with 10 bases sitting between them. CDR3 residues: CASSVDQPATDTQYF. CDR3 sequence (DNA): TGTGCCAGCAGCGTAGACCAGCCTGCCACAGATACGCAGTATTTT.

The chain uses TRBV7-9 and TRBJ1-2; D gene ambiguous. Germline values: CDR1 SEHNR, CDR2 FQNEAQ (reference sequence). The CDR3 is 12 residues long. V dropped 0 bases and J dropped 4 bases, with 3 bases sitting between them. The CDR3, as DNA: TGTGCCAGCAGCTTAGCGCCCTATGGCTACACCTTC. Residues: CASSLAPYGYTF. Full variable domain (missing parts from reference TRBV7-9 and TRBJ1-2): DTGVSQNPRHKITKRGQNVTFRCDPISEHNRLYWYRQTLGQGPEFLTYFQNEAQLEKSRLLSDRFSAERPKGSFSTLEIQRTEQGDSAMYLCASSLAPYGYTFGSGTRLTVV.

This clone was seen only once. The gene calls are TRBV2 and TRBJ1-4; D is perhaps TRBD1 (6 bases). The germline gives CDR1 SNHLY, CDR2 FYNNEI. V was pared by 6 bases and J by 5 bases, with 13 bases between. This CDR3 is 14 amino acids long. CDR3: CASRGTRANEKLFF. The CDR3 DNA reads TGTGCCAGCAGAGGGACACGAGCAAATGAAAAACTGTTTTTT. Full variable domain (outside the CDR3, taken from reference TRBV2 and TRBJ1-4): EPEVTQTPSHQVTQMGQEVILRCVPISNHLYFYWYRQILGQKVEFLVSFYNNEISEKSEIFDDQFSVERPDGSNFTLKIRSTKLEDSAMYFCASRGTRANEKLFFGSGTQLSVL.

The CDR3 sequence: CATSLTSGPDNEQFF. CDR3 coding DNA: TGTGCCACCAGCCTGACTAGCGGGCCGGACAATGAGCAGTTCTTC. This chain joins TRBV15 and TRBJ2-1; 10 bases align to TRBD2. V shed 5 bases, J shed 5 bases, and the junction held 6 bases outside the gene matches. The germline V gene encodes CDR1 LNHNV and CDR2 YYDKDF (reference sequence). There are 15 residues in the CDR3.

About this clone: At one end, the junction sequence differs from germline, possibly due to a read error. This chain links TRBV6-5 with TRBJ1-2; the D gene is possibly TRBD1 (5 bases). Per germline, CDR1 MNHEY and CDR2 SVGAGI. The CDR3 totals 13 residues. This chain's CDR3 is CASNAPGLPGPIF. The CDR3 DNA sequence: TGTGCCAGCAACGCCCCGGGACTGCCCGGCCCCATCTTC.

The V call is TRBV5-1, the J call TRBJ1-1, with TRBD1 matching 9 bases. V gave up 2 bases and J gave up 6 bases; unmatched junction bases: 8. Germline CDR1 reads SGHRS; CDR2 reads YFSETQ. The length of the CDR3 is 15 residues. CDR3 amino acids: CASSFGQGIGSEAFF. In nucleotides, the CDR3 is TGCGCCAGCAGCTTTGGACAGGGGATTGGTTCTGAAGCTTTCTTT.

Details on this clone: Other DNA sequences from this sample encode an identical CDR3 as well. The rearrangement joins TRBV28 to TRBJ2-7; possible D gene TRBD2, 6 bases. The V end was cut by 5 bases, the J end by 3 bases, with 14 bases between. Looked up from germline, CDR1 is MDHEN and CDR2 is SYDVKM. This CDR3 comprises 14 residues. CDR3 sequence (DNA): TGTGCCAGCAGTACCCCGGGACTGAACTACGAGCAGTACTTC. Its protein product is CASSTPGLNYEQYF. Full variable domain (remainder filled in from reference TRBV28 and TRBJ2-7): DVKVTQSSRYLVKRTGEKVFLECVQDMDHENMFWYRQDPGLGLRLIYFSYDVKMKEKGDIPEGYSVSREKKERFSLILESASTNQTSMYLCASSTPGLNYEQYFGPGTRLTVT.

Concerning this clone: This same CDR3 is encoded by further DNA sequences in the sample. This chain uses TRBV5-1 with TRBJ1-1; no clear D gene. The CDR3 is 14 residues long. Per germline, CDR1 SGHRS and CDR2 YFSETQ. The germline V and J ends were trimmed by 1 base and 1 base, with 8 bases remaining between them. The CDR3 loop is CASSLTGGNTEAFF. The CDR3, as DNA: TGCGCCAGCAGCTTGACCGGCGGGAACACTGAAGCTTTCTTT.